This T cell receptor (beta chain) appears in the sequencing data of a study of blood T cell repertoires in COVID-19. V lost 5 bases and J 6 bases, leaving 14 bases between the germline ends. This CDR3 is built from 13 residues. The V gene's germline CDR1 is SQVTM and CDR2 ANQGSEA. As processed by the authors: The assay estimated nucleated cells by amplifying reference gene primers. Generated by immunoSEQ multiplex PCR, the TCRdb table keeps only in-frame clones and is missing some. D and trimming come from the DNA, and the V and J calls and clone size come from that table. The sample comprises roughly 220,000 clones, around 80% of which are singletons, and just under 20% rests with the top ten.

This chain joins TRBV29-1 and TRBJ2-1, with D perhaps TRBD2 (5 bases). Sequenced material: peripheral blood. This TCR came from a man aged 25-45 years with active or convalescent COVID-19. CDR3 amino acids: CSVLGLAGNEQFF. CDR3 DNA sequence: TGCAGCGTTCTGGGTCTTGCGGGCAATGAGCAGTTCTTC.